Listed here are 18 T cell receptor beta chains from one sample, sequenced in a study of cytomegalovirus exposure and HLA in healthy donors. TCRdb's table, derived via immunoSEQ multiplex PCR, lists solely in-frame clones and lacks some. The sample includes around 110,000 clones, 88% of them seen just once. Sequenced material: PBMCs. Source of these receptors: a woman under 30 in good health and CMV-seropositive.

This chain links TRBV27 with TRBJ2-3; 9 nucleotides line up with TRBD1. Germline loops: CDR1 MNHEY, CDR2 SMNVEV (reference sequence). Trimming at V came to 4 bases and at J to 3 bases, leaving 5 bases not matched to a gene. CDR3 size: 15 residues. CDR3 region: CASSSWTGVTDTQYF. As DNA, the CDR3 is TGTGCCAGCAGTTCATGGACAGGGGTGACAGATACGCAGTATTTT.

The V gene is TRBV6-6, the J gene TRBJ2-7, with 9 positions matching TRBD1. Per the germline V gene, CDR1 is MNHNY and CDR2 is SVGAGI (reference sequence). After removal of 2 bases from V and 2 bases from J, the junction contained 1 base not matched to a gene. The CDR3 has 14 amino acids. The CDR3 loop reads CASSYGQGPYEQYF. The CDR3 nucleotides read TGTGCCAGCAGTTACGGACAGGGGCCCTACGAGCAGTACTTC.

The V and J genes are TRBV29-1 and TRBJ1-2; perhaps TRBD1 as D (6 bases). The CDR3 is 11 residues long. Trimming cost V 4 bases and J 8 bases, with 11 bases left between them. Looked up from germline, CDR1 is SQVTM and CDR2 is ANQGSEA. CDR3 loop: CSVGQANGYTF. In DNA form, the CDR3 reads TGCAGCGTTGGACAGGCGAACGGCTACACCTTC.

The chain carries TRBV2 and TRBJ1-1; D possibly corresponds to TRBD1 (6 bases). This CDR3 contains 12 residues. Trimming took off 7 bases at V and 5 bases at J, with 11 bases between the two ends. CDR1 is SNHLY and CDR2 is FYNNEI in the germline V gene. CDR3 sequence: CASTGVGTEAFF. In DNA form, the CDR3 reads TGTGCCAGCACAGGGGTTGGGACTGAAGCTTTCTTT.

This chain links TRBV2 with TRBJ2-7; TRBD1 matches 9 bases. CDR1 and CDR2 from the germline V gene are SNHLY and FYNNEI. The CDR3 totals 15 residues. Trimming took 4 bases from V and 2 from J; bases not matched to a gene: 6. The CDR3 nucleotides are TGTGCCAGCAGTGCCGGGACAGGGACCACCTACGAGCAGTACTTC. Encoded protein: CASSAGTGTTYEQYF.

The chain is built from TRBV2 and TRBJ2-7; D is possibly TRBD1 (6 bases). The CDR3 contains 12 residues. V gave up 2 bases and J gave up 6 bases, with 8 bases separating them. Germline V lookup: CDR1 SNHLY, CDR2 FYNNEI. The CDR3 sequence is CASSEQGLEQYV. The DNA of the CDR3 is TGTGCCAGCAGTGAACAGGGGCTCGAGCAGTACGTC.

The chain links TRBV29-1 to TRBJ2-4; 8 nucleotides match TRBD1. J was trimmed by 6 bases and V by 2 bases; bases with no gene match: 6. CDR1 is SQVTM and CDR2 is ANQGSEA in the germline V gene. This CDR3 spans 14 amino acids. The CDR3 loop is CSVERTGYGNIQYF. CDR3 in DNA: TGCAGCGTTGAAAGGACAGGGTACGGAAACATTCAGTACTTC.

V and J are TRBV7-9 and TRBJ1-6; D remains unclear. Germline CDR1 is SEHNR and CDR2 is FQNEAQ (reference sequence). The CDR3 is 12 amino acids. Trimming cost V 0 bases and J 10 bases, with 4 bases left between them. The CDR3, as DNA: TGTGCCAGCAGCTTAGCCCAGTCACCCCTCCACTTT. It codes for CASSLAQSPLHF.

The J gene is TRBJ1-5, the V gene TRBV7-3, with D perhaps matching TRBD1 (5 bases). From germline, CDR1 is SGHTA and CDR2 FQGTGA. The CDR3 loop spans 13 amino acids. Trimming stripped 2 bases from V and 5 bases from J, with 7 bases between. CDR3 coding DNA: TGTGCCAGCAGCTTACAGGGTGATCAGCCCCAGCATTTT. Its protein product is CASSLQGDQPQHF.

This clone was detected a few times. The V and J genes are TRBV4-1 and TRBJ2-7, with 10 bases lining up with TRBD2. V shed 2 bases and J 5 bases; nucleotides not matched to a gene: 6. The CDR3 is 15 amino acids. Germline V gene data show CDR1 as MGHRA and CDR2 as YSYEKL. The CDR3 here is CASSQQAGGPDEQYF. The CDR3 DNA is TGCGCCAGCAGCCAACAAGCGGGGGGGCCGGACGAGCAGTACTTC.

V and J are TRBV7-9 and TRBJ2-2, with TRBD2 matching 11 bases. V shed 4 bases, J shed 1 base, and the junction held 11 bases outside the gene matches. The CDR3 is made up of 19 amino acids. The V gene's germline CDR1 is SEHNR and CDR2 FQNEAQ (reference sequence). As DNA, the CDR3 is TGTGCCAGCAGCTCTTACCGAACACTAGCGGGGGAGAACACCGGGGAGCTGTTTTTT. Its protein is CASSSYRTLAGENTGELFF.

The chain couples TRBV2 to TRBJ2-7; the D gene is possibly TRBD1 (5 bases). The CDR3 is 12 residues long. Germline CDR1 reads SNHLY; CDR2 reads FYNNEI. The V gene lost 5 bases and the J gene lost 3 bases, with 8 bases spanning the gap. This CDR3 is CASSSRVYEQYF. The DNA of the CDR3 is TGTGCCAGCAGTTCCAGGGTCTACGAGCAGTACTTC.

The CDR3 spells CASSSGGGSYEQYF. The CDR3 DNA reads TGTGCCAGCAGCTCGGGGGGGGGCTCCTACGAGCAGTACTTC. V usage is TRBV11-2 and J usage is TRBJ2-7; TRBD2 aligns across 8 bases. Germline loops: CDR1 SGHAT, CDR2 FQNNGV. The CDR3 has 14 amino acids. The ends lost 4 bases at V and 0 bases at J; junction bases unmatched: 2.

V is TRBV19 and J is TRBJ2-2, with D possibly TRBD2 on 7 matching bases. The CDR3 has 16 residues. Trimming left V 2 bases short and J 3 bases short, with 13 bases between. Germline V gives CDR1 LNHDA, CDR2 SQIVND (reference sequence). The chain's CDR3 is CASSISGGRYTGELFF. DNA of the CDR3: TGTGCCAGTAGTATATCGGGGGGCCGCTACACCGGGGAGCTGTTTTTT.

The genes are TRBV29-1 and TRBJ2-2, with D perhaps matching TRBD1 (7 bases). This CDR3 comprises 14 residues. The germline V and J ends were trimmed by 6 bases and 4 bases, with 15 bases remaining between them. Germline assignment: CDR1 SQVTM and CDR2 ANQGSEA. The CDR3 DNA is TGCAGCGTGGAGCAGGGGGGAGGCACCGGGGAGCTGTTTTTT. It translates to CSVEQGGGTGELFF.

CDR3 amino acids: CASSLVARTYSYGYTF. The CDR3 nucleotides are TGTGCCAGCAGCTTAGTAGCCCGGACATATTCCTATGGCTACACCTTC. The V and J genes are TRBV7-6 and TRBJ1-2; possible D gene TRBD1, 5 bases. The CDR3 consists of 16 residues. V was pared by 1 base and J by 4 bases, with 16 bases between. Germline loops: CDR1 SGHVS, CDR2 FNYEAQ.

The genes are TRBV10-2 and TRBJ1-2; 8 nucleotides line up with TRBD1. The V segment lost 8 bases and the J segment 6 bases; nucleotides outside the gene matches: 11. Per the germline V gene, CDR1 is WSHSY and CDR2 is SAAADI. The CDR3 has 14 amino acids. The CDR3 DNA follows: TGCGCCAGCGATGGACAGGGTCAGGGAGATGGCTACACCTTC. Encoded protein: CASDGQGQGDGYTF.

V gene TRBV15 combines with J gene TRBJ2-5; D possibly corresponds to TRBD2 (6 bases). Germline CDR1 is LNHNV and CDR2 is YYDKDF (reference sequence). The CDR3 contains 14 residues. V lost 6 bases to trimming and J lost 2 bases, with 13 bases between them. The CDR3 DNA reads as TGTGCCACCAGTGGGGCGGGGATTCAAGAGACCCAGTACTTC. Protein sequence: CATSGAGIQETQYF.